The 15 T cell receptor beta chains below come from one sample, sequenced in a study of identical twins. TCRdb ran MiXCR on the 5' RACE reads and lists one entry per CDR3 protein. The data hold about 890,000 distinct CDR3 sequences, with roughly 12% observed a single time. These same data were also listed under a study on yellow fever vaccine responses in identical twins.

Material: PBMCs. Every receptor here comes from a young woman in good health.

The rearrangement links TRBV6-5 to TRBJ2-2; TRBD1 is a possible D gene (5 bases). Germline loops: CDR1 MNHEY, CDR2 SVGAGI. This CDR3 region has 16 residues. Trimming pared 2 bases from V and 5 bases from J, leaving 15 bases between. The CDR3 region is CASSYTTVPGTGELFF. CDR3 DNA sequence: TGTGCCAGCAGTTACACGACGGTTCCAGGGACCGGGGAGCTGTTTTTT.

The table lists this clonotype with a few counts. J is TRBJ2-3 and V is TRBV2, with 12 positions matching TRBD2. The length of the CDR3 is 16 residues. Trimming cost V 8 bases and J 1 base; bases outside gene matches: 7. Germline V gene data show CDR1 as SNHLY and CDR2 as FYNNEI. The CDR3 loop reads CASLPASGGGTDTQYF. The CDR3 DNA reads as TGTGCCAGCCTCCCGGCTAGCGGGGGGGGCACAGATACGCAGTATTTT.

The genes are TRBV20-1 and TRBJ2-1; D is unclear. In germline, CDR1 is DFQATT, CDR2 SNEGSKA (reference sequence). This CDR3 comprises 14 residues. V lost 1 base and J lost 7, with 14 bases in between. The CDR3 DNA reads TGCAGTGCTAGAGGCAGGACCCCCGAGAATGAGCAGTTCTTC. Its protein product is CSARGRTPENEQFF.

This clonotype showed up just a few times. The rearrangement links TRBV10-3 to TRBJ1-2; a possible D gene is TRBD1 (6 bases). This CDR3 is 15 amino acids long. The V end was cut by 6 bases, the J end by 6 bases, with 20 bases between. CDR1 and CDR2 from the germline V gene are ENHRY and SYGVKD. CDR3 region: CAIRPGVGAVDGYTF. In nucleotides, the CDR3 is TGTGCCATCAGACCGGGAGTGGGGGCGGTTGATGGCTACACCTTC.

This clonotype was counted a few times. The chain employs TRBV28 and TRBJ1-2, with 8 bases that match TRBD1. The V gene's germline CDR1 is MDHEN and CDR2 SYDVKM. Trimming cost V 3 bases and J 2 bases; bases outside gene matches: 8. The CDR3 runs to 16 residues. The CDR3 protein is CASSLASRTGNYGYTF. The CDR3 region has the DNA TGTGCCAGCAGTTTGGCCTCAAGGACAGGGAACTATGGCTACACCTTC.

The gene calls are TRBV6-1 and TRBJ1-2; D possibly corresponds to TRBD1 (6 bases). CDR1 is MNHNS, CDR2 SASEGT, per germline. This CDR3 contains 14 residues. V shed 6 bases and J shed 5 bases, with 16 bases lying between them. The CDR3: CASRTLPTGYGYTF. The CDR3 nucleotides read TGTGCCAGCAGAACCCTTCCGACAGGATATGGCTACACCTTC.

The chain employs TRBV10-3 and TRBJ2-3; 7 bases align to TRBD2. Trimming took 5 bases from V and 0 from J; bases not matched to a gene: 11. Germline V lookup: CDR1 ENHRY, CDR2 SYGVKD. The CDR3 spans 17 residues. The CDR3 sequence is CAISSTTSRYSTDTQYF. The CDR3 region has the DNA TGTGCCATCAGTTCAACGACTAGCCGTTATAGCACAGATACGCAGTATTTT.

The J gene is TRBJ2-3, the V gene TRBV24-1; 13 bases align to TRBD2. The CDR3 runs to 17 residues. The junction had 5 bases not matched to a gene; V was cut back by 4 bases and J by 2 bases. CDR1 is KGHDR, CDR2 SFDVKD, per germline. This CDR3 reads CATSDPGLAGFTDTQYF. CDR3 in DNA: TGTGCCACCAGTGACCCGGGACTAGCGGGGTTCACAGATACGCAGTATTTT.

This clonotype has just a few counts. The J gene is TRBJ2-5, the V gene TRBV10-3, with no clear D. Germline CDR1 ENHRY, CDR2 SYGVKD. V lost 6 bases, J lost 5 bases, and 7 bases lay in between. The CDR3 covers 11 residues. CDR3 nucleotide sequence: TGTGCCATCAGGGGGATCGAGACCCAGTACTTC. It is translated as CAIRGIETQYF.

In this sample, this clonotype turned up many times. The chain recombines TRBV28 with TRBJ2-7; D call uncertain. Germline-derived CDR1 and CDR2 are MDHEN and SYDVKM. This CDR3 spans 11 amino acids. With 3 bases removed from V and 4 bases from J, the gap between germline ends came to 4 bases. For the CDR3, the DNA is TGTGCCAGCAGTTTCCGGTACGAGCAGTACTTC. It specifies CASSFRYEQYF.

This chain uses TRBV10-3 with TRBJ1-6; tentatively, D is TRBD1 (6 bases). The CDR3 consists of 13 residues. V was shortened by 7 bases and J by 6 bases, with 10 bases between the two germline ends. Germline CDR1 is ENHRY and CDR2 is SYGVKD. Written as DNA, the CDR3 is TGTGCCATCAAAGGGGGTGGTAATTCACCCCTCCACTTT. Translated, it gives CAIKGGGNSPLHF.

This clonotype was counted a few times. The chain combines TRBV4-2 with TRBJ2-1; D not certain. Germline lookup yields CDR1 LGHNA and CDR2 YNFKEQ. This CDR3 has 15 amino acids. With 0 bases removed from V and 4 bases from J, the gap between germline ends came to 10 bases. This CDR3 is CASSQDRVNYNEQFF. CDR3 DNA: TGTGCCAGCAGCCAAGACCGTGTGAATTACAATGAGCAGTTCTTC.

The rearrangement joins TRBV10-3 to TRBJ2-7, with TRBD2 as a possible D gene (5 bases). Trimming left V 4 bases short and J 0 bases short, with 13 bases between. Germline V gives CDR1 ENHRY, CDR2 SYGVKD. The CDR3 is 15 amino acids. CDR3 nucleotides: TGTGCCATCAGTGTTATGGAGGAGAGCTCCTACGAGCAGTACGTC. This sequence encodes CAISVMEESSYEQYV.

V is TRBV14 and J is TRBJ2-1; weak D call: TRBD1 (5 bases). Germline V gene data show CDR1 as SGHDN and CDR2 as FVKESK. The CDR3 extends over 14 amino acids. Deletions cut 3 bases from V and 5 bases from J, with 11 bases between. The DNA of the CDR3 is TGTGCCAGCAGCCAGGGGCTAAGACACAATGAGCAGTTCTTC. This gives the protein CASSQGLRHNEQFF. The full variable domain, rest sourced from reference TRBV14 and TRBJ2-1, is EAGVTQFPSHSVIEKGQTVTLRCDPISGHDNLYWYRRVMGKEIKFLLHFVKESKQDESGMPNNRFLAERTGGTYSTLKVQPAELEDSGVYFCASSQGLRHNEQFFGPGTRLTVL.

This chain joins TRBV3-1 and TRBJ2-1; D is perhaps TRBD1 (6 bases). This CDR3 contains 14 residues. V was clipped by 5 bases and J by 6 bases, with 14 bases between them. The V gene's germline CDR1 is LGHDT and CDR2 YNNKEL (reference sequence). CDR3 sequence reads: CASSVGTRRNEQFF. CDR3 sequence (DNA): TGTGCCAGCAGCGTTGGGACACGCCGCAATGAGCAGTTCTTC.